This TCR beta chain was sequenced for a study of blood T cell repertoires in COVID-19. The wider study: Samples of COVID-19 (acute and convalescent) were obtained from the United States, Italy and Spain.

Profiled with immunoSEQ multiplex PCR; TCRdb holds only in-frame clones, not every one. The table records some 170,000 clones, about 88% of them present only once. Germline V lookup: CDR1 MNHEY, CDR2 SMNVEV (reference sequence). CDR3 length equals 14 residues. Trimming removed 4 bases from V and 6 bases from J, with 13 bases in between. Source material: peripheral blood. The sequence was collected from a man aged 40-50 years with acute or convalescent COVID-19. This chain uses TRBV27 with TRBJ2-1, with D possibly matching TRBD1 (5 bases). The CDR3 protein is CASSSAGLSNEQFF. DNA for the CDR3: TGTGCCAGCAGTTCGGCAGGGTTAAGCAATGAGCAGTTCTTC.